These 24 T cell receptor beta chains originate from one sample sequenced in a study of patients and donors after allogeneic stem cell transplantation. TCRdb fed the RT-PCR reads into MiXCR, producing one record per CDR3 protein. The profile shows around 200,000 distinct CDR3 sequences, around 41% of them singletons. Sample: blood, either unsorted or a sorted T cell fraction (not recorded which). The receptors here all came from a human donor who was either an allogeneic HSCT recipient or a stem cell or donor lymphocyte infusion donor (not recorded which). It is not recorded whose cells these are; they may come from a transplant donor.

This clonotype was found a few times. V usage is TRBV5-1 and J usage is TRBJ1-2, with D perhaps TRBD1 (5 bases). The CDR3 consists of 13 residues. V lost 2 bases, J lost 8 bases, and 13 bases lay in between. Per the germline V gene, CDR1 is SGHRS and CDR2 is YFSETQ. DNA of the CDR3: TGCGCCAGCAGCTTCGGGACGGGTGGCGGCTACACCTTC. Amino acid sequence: CASSFGTGGGYTF.

The CDR3 loop is CASSPLGRGLSEKLFF. DNA for the CDR3: TGCGCCAGCAGCCCCCTGGGGAGGGGGCTTAGTGAAAAACTGTTTTTT. The gene calls are TRBV5-1 and TRBJ1-4; 7 bases are shared with TRBD1. V gave up 4 bases and J gave up 7 bases; unmatched junction bases: 13. CDR1 is SGHRS and CDR2 is YFSETQ in the germline V gene. CDR3 size: 16 residues.

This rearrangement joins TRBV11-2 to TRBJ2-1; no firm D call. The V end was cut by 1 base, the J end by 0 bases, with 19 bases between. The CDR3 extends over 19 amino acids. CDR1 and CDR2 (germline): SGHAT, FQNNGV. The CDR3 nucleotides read TGTGCCAGCAGCTTAGTTTCTGTGGATTACGATAGCTCCTACAATGAGCAGTTCTTC. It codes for CASSLVSVDYDSSYNEQFF.

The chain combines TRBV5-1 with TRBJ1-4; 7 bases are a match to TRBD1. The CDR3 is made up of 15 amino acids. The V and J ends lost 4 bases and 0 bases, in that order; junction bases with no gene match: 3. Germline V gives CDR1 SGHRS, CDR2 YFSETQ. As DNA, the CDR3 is TGCGCCAGCAGCAAGGGGGCCGCAACTAATGAAAAACTGTTTTTT. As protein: CASSKGAATNEKLFF.

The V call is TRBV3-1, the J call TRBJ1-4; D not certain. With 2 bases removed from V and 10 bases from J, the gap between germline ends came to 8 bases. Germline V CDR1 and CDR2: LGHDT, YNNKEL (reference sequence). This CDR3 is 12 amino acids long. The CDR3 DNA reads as TGTGCCAGCAGCCAACCCGAGGGAAAACTGTTTTTT. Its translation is CASSQPEGKLFF.

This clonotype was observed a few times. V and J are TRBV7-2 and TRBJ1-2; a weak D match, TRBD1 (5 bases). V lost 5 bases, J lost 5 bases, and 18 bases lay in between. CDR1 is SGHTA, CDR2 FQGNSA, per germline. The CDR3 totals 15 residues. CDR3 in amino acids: CASSATASGYYGYTF. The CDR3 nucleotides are TGTGCCAGCAGCGCTACTGCCTCAGGGTATTATGGCTACACCTTC.

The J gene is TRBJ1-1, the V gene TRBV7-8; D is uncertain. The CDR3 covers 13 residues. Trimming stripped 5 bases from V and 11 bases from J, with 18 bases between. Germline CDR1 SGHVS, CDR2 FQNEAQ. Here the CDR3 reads CASSPIRHWEAFF. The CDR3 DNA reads TGTGCCAGCAGCCCAATTCGACACTGGGAGGCTTTCTTT.

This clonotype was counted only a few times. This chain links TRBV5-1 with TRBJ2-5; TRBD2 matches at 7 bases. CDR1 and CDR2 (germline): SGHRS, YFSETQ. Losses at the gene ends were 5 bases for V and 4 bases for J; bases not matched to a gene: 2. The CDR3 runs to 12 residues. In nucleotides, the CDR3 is TGCGCCAGCAGGTGGGAGGGAGAGACCCAGTACTTC. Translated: CASRWEGETQYF.

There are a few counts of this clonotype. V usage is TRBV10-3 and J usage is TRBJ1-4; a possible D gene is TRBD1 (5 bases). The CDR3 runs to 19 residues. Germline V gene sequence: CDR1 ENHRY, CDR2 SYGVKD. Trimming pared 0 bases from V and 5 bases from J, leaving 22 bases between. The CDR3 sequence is CAISESRARAAKVNEKLFF. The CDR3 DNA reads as TGTGCCATCAGTGAGTCGAGGGCCAGGGCGGCGAAAGTCAATGAAAAACTGTTTTTT.

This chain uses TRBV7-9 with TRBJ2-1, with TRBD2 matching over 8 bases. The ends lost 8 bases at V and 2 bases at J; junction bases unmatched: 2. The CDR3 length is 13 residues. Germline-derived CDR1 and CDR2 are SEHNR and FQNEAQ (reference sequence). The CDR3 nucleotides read TGTGCCAGCCGGGGGGGCCCCTACAATGAGCAGTTCTTC. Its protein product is CASRGGPYNEQFF.

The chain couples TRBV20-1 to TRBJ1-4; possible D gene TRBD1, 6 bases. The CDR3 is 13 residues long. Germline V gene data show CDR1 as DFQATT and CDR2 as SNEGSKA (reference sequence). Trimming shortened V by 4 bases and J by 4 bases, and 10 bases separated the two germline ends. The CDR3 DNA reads TGCAGTGCTAAACGGACAGTTAATGAAAAACTGTTTTTT. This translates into CSAKRTVNEKLFF.

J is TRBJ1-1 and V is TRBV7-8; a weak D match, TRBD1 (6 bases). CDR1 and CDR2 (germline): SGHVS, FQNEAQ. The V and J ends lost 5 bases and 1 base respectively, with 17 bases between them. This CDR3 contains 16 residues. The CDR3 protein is CASSTRGGMRNTEAFF. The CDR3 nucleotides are TGTGCCAGCAGCACCCGTGGGGGCATGAGGAACACTGAAGCTTTCTTT.

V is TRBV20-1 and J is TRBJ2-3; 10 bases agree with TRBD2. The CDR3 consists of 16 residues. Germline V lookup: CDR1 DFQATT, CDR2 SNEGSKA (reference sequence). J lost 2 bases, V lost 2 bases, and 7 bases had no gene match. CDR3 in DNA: TGCAGTGCTAGAAAGCGGCTAGCGGGGGTCACAGATACGCAGTATTTT. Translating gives CSARKRLAGVTDTQYF.

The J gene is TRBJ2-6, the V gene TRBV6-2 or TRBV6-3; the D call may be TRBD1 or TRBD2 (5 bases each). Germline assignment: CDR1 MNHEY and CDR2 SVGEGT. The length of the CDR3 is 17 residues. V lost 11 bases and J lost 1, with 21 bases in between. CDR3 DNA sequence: TGTGCCGGGTCCCAGGGACCGATTTATTCTGGGGCCAACGTCCTGACTTTC. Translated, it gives CAGSQGPIYSGANVLTF.

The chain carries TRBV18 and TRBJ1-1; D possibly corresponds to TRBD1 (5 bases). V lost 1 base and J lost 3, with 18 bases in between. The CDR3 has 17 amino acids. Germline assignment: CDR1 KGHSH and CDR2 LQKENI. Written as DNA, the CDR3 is TGTGCCAGCTCACCACTCTCCGGACACTTTTCGGACACTGAAGCTTTCTTT. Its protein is CASSPLSGHFSDTEAFF.

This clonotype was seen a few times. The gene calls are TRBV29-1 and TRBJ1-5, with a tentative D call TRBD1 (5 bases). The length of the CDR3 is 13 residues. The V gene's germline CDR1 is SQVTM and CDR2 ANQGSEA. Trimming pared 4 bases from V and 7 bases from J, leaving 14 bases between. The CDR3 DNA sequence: TGCAGCGTTGCCCAACAGGTAGGGCAGCCCCAGCATTTT. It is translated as CSVAQQVGQPQHF.

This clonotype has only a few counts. CDR3 protein: CASSFRGVGYTF. CDR3 sequence (DNA): TGTGCCAGCAGTTTCAGGGGGGTCGGCTACACCTTC. The gene calls are TRBV28 and TRBJ1-2, with 7 bases that match TRBD1. V dropped 3 bases and J dropped 8; count of bases not matched to a gene: 3. Germline CDR1 reads MDHEN; CDR2 reads SYDVKM. This CDR3 is built from 12 residues.

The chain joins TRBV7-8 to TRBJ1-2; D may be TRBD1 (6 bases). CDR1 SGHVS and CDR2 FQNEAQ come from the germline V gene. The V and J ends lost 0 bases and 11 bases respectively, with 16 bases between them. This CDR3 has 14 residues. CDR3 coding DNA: TGTGCCAGCAGCTTAGCCCCAGGGGCAAAGGCATACACCTTC. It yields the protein CASSLAPGAKAYTF.

CDR3: CASSSGQNYGYTF. CDR3 nucleotide sequence: TGTGCCAGCAGTTCAGGACAGAACTATGGCTACACCTTC. This chain connects TRBV27 to TRBJ1-2, with D possibly matching TRBD1 (6 bases). This CDR3 contains 13 residues. The germline V gene has CDR1 MNHEY and CDR2 SMNVEV (reference sequence). Trimming took off 4 bases at V and 2 bases at J, with 8 bases between the two ends.

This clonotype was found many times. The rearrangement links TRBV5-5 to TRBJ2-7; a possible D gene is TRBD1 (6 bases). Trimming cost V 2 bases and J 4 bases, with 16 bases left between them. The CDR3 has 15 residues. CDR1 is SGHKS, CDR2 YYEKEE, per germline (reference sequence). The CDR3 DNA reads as TGTGCCAGCAGCTTCGGGCAGGGGAACGTTTACGAGCAGTACTTC. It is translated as CASSFGQGNVYEQYF.

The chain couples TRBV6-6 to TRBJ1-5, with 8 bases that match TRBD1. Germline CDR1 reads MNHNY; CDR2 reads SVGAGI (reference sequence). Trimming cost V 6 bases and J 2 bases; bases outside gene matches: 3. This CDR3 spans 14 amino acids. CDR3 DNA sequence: TGTGCCAGCAGGTCGACAGGGGGCAATCAGCCCCAGCATTTT. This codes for CASRSTGGNQPQHF.

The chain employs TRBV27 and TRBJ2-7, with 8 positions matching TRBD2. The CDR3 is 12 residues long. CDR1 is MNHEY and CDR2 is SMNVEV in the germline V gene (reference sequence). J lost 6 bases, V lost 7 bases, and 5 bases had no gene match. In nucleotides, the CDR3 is TGTGCCAGCACCTCCGGGGGGGGCGAGCAGTACTTC. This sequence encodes CASTSGGGEQYF.

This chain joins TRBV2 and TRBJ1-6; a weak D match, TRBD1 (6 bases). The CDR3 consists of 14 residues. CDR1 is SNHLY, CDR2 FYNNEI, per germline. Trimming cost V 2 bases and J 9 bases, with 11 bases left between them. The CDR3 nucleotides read TGTGCCAGCAGTGAATCCAGGGGAGGTTCACCCCTCCACTTT. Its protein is CASSESRGGSPLHF.

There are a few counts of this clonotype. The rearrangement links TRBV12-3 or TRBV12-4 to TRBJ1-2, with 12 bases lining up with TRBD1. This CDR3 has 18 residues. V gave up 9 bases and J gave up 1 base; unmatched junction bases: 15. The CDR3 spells CASRAATGQGANNYGYTF. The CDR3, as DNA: TGTGCCAGTAGAGCCGCCACGGGACAGGGGGCGAATAACTATGGCTACACCTTC.